The T cell receptor (beta chain) described here comes from a study of shared clonotypes between healthy human individuals. Study findings and constraints: Limited genetic and exposure-history diversity came from having few donors. Generally, naive subsets came out with larger estimated richness than memory subsets.

Method: immunoSEQ multiplex PCR; TCRdb's copy keeps in-frame clones and lacks some. The table shows some 2 million clones, with approximately 94% occurring only once. The CDR3 consists of 15 residues. The V segment lost 5 bases and the J segment 2 bases; nucleotides outside the gene matches: 7. Germline V gene lookup returns CDR1 SGHRS and CDR2 YFSETQ. Only CD45RO-negative cells positively selected for CCR7 counted as naive CD8 cells, so terminally differentiated effector memory CD45RA+ cells were excluded. Worth noting for this clone: Its antigen is currently unknown.

The source of this sequence is a man aged 18 to 35 in good health. The sequenced sample consisted of naive CD8+ T cells sorted from blood. V and J are TRBV5-1 and TRBJ1-1; 9 bases map to TRBD1. The chain's CDR3 is CASREGQGLNTEAFF. The CDR3 DNA reads TGCGCCAGCAGGGAAGGACAGGGGTTAAACACTGAAGCTTTCTTT.